One T cell receptor beta chain is described in this entry. Its matching antigen is unknown. This entry comes from a study of cytomegalovirus exposure and HLA in healthy donors. Study-wide points: After further analysis at a later stage, 16,951 TCR beta sequences were associated with HLA alleles at 0.05 false discovery rate. Prior analysis indicated that the majority of TCR beta V segments exhibited productivity approximately 90% or approximately 30% of the time.

Between the trimmed V and J ends, which lost 4 bases and 5 bases, there was a span of 17 bases. The length of the CDR3 is 15 residues. CDR1 is SGHAT, CDR2 FQDESV, per germline (reference sequence). PCR amplification relied on 60 Vbeta primers (plus 13 Jbeta primers). Profiled with immunoSEQ multiplex PCR; TCRdb holds only in-frame clones, not every one. The table has approximately 41,000 clones, about 85% seen once. The source is a man in his fifties or sixties in good health and CMV-seronegative. The V and J genes are TRBV11-1 and TRBJ1-2; weak D call: TRBD1 (5 bases). Material for sequencing was PBMCs. CDR3 loop: CASSSGQVMGYGYTF. CDR3 bases: TGTGCCAGCAGCTCCGGACAAGTAATGGGGTATGGCTACACCTTC.